What follows are 13 T cell receptor beta chains derived from one specimen sequenced in a study of human T cells and chemical hapten exposure. Time point meaning: patch test 1, 2 weeks after DPC sensitization. Described treatment: therapeutic diphenylcyclopropenone sensitization with weekly scalp DPC. TCRdb reanalysed the RACE reads using MiXCR and keeps one entry per CDR3 protein. The sample lists 120,000 or so distinct CDR3 sequences, approximately 13% seen once, with around 0.99% in the top ten. Sequenced material: whole blood, taken in connection with sensitization to the hapten diphenylcyclopropenone (DPC). The receptors shown here come from a man between 18 and 29 years old with alopecia areata. Some clones in this sample may be carry-over from other donors' samples.

This chain links TRBV14 with TRBJ1-1; D not resolved. Trimming pared 3 bases from V and 0 bases from J, leaving 11 bases between. The CDR3 extends over 15 amino acids. Germline V gene data show CDR1 as SGHDN and CDR2 as FVKESK. This chain's CDR3 is CASSQFGQMNTEAFF. For the CDR3, the DNA is TGTGCCAGCAGCCAGTTCGGGCAGATGAACACTGAAGCTTTCTTT.

This clonotype came up many times. V is TRBV29-1 and J is TRBJ1-5; D gene unclear. Trimming took 4 bases from V and 1 from J, leaving 8 bases between them. Germline V gene sequence: CDR1 SQVTM, CDR2 ANQGSEA. The CDR3 is 13 amino acids. The CDR3 region is CSVGWQSNQPQHF. CDR3 sequence (DNA): TGCAGCGTTGGATGGCAAAGCAATCAGCCCCAGCATTTT.

This clonotype was seen ten or more times. The V and J genes are TRBV7-2 and TRBJ2-6; the D is unclear. The CDR3 length is 15 residues. V was shortened by 1 base and J by 0 bases, with 4 bases between the two germline ends. Looked up from germline, CDR1 is SGHTA and CDR2 is FQGNSA. In DNA, the CDR3 is TGTGCCAGCAGCTTAGGGATCTCTGGGGCCAACGTCCTGACTTTC. This translates into CASSLGISGANVLTF.

This clonotype has more than one count but fewer than ten. The rearrangement uses TRBV6-4 and TRBJ2-2; perhaps TRBD2 as D (6 bases). Germline loops: CDR1 MRHNA, CDR2 SNTAGT. The CDR3 has 13 residues. Trimming removed 8 bases from V and 3 bases from J, with 10 bases in between. CDR3 loop: CASGGLDTGELFF. CDR3 coding DNA: TGTGCCAGCGGGGGACTTGACACCGGGGAGCTGTTTTTT.

The chain recombines TRBV6-6 with TRBJ1-2; no definite D call. Trimming took off 8 bases at V and 6 bases at J, with 13 bases between the two ends. Looked up from germline, CDR1 is MNHNY and CDR2 is SVGAGI (reference sequence). CDR3 length equals 12 residues. The CDR3 loop is CASSRIQDGYTF. DNA of the CDR3: TGTGCCAGCTCCCGTATCCAGGATGGCTACACCTTC.

The chain recombines TRBV3-1 with TRBJ2-5, with 8 bases matching TRBD2. The ends lost 1 base at V and 5 bases at J; junction bases unmatched: 3. CDR1 and CDR2 (germline): LGHDT, YNNKEL (reference sequence). This CDR3 is 14 amino acids long. CDR3 coding DNA: TGTGCCAGCAGCCAAGGGACTAGCTTGGAGACCCAGTACTTC. It translates to CASSQGTSLETQYF.

This clonotype has only a few counts. This chain connects TRBV20-1 to TRBJ1-4; a possible D gene is TRBD1 (6 bases). The CDR3 runs 16 residues. Trimming took off 3 bases at V and 0 bases at J, with 14 bases between the two ends. Germline assignment: CDR1 DFQATT and CDR2 SNEGSKA (reference sequence). The CDR3 nucleotides read TGCAGTGCTAGGGGACCTCCAGGGGCAACTAATGAAAAACTGTTTTTT. Encoded protein: CSARGPPGATNEKLFF.

Written as DNA, the CDR3 is TGCGCCAGCAGGAGGCAGTCTGGGGCCAACGTCCTGACTTTC. This gives the protein CASRRQSGANVLTF. V usage is TRBV4-3 and J usage is TRBJ2-6; no reliable D call. V was clipped by 6 bases and J by 1 base, with 7 bases between them. The CDR3 runs 14 residues. From germline, CDR1 is LGHNA and CDR2 YSLEER.

This clonotype came up many times. J is TRBJ2-7 and V is TRBV27, with TRBD1 as a possible D gene (5 bases). Per germline, CDR1 MNHEY and CDR2 SMNVEV (reference sequence). The CDR3 runs 13 residues. The germline V and J ends were trimmed by 5 bases and 3 bases, with 11 bases remaining between them. The CDR3 nucleotides read TGTGCCAGCAGTGACCCCAGGGTCTACGAGCAGTACTTC. Translating gives CASSDPRVYEQYF.

The chain carries TRBV10-3 and TRBJ2-2; tentative D call: TRBD1 (5 bases). Trimming removed 3 bases at V and 6 bases at J, with 11 bases between. From germline, CDR1 is ENHRY and CDR2 SYGVKD. The CDR3 is 14 amino acids. The CDR3 reads CAISEDRTPGELFF. In nucleotides, the CDR3 is TGTGCCATCAGTGAAGACAGAACACCCGGGGAGCTGTTTTTT.

This clonotype turned up a few times. V gene TRBV29-1 combines with J gene TRBJ2-2; no clear D. Trimming pared 4 bases from V and 0 bases from J, leaving 9 bases between. This CDR3 spans 14 amino acids. Germline loops: CDR1 SQVTM, CDR2 ANQGSEA. The chain's CDR3 is CSVVRTPNTGELFF. CDR3 DNA: TGCAGCGTTGTAAGGACCCCGAACACCGGGGAGCTGTTTTTT.

The chain employs TRBV29-1 and TRBJ2-3; D assignment may be TRBD1 or TRBD2 (5 bases each). There are 11 residues in the CDR3. V was clipped by 7 bases and J by 2 bases, with 7 bases between them. Per germline, CDR1 SQVTM and CDR2 ANQGSEA. The chain's CDR3 is CSGGSTDTQYF. In nucleotides, the CDR3 is TGCAGCGGGGGGTCCACAGATACGCAGTATTTT.

This clonotype was counted a few times. The rearrangement links TRBV11-2 to TRBJ2-5; a possible D gene is TRBD2 (5 bases). The CDR3 has 13 residues. Between the trimmed V and J ends, which lost 1 base and 7 bases, there was a span of 10 bases. The germline gives CDR1 SGHAT, CDR2 FQNNGV. CDR3 DNA sequence: TGTGCCAGCAGCTTAGTATTCGAGGGGACCCAGTACTTC. Protein: CASSLVFEGTQYF.